These T cell receptor beta chains were read from a single sample in a study of vaccination and CD4 T cells after COVID-19. TCRdb reprocessed the PCR reads with MiXCR, giving one entry per CDR3 protein. This table has about 25,000 distinct CDR3 sequences, 30% appearing once. Antigens of these TCRs are unknown. Sequencing was performed on CD4+ T cells from blood, cultured in vitro, taken about 7 months after SARS-CoV-2 vaccination. The source of these receptors is a human donor who had recovered from COVID-19. CDR3s include the opening cysteine and the closing phenylalanine or tryptophan. The D gene is left open where the match is weak.

D gene	V gene	CDR3 length	J gene	CDR3 protein
-	TRBV29-1	11	TRBJ2-2	CSVKNTGELFF
-	TRBV21-1	15	TRBJ2-1	CASKTGGRSYNEQFF
-	TRBV19	16	TRBJ2-7	CASSPDRRPNTYEQYF
-	TRBV7-2	13	TRBJ2-1	CASSWGGYNEQFF
TRBD2	TRBV7-2	14	TRBJ2-7	CASRPGRASYEQYF
-	TRBV6-2/TRBV6-3	15	TRBJ2-7	CASSSPGRVTYEQYF
TRBD1	TRBV20-1	18	TRBJ1-5	CSAREEGQGTLGNQPQHF
TRBD2	TRBV28	15	TRBJ2-3	CASSSVAGGTDTQYF
-	TRBV28	15	TRBJ1-1	CASSGDGILNTEAFF
-	TRBV11-2	14	TRBJ1-1	CASSKPHMNTEAFF
-	TRBV20-1	11	TRBJ1-2	CSGQENYGYTF
-	TRBV10-3	16	TRBJ2-1	CAISGQGGRRTGEQFF
TRBD1	TRBV5-1	13	TRBJ1-6	CASSFTGQGTLHF
-	TRBV7-2	16	TRBJ2-3	CASSLGHQSSTDTQYF
-	TRBV28	14	TRBJ1-2	CASSVETAWNGYTF
-	TRBV12-3/TRBV12-4	13	TRBJ1-5	CASSQDPTQPQHF
TRBD1	TRBV6-1	14	TRBJ2-5	CASSWDRAQETQYF
-	TRBV20-1	13	TRBJ1-3	CSAPGGSGNTIYF
TRBD2	TRBV6-4	17	TRBJ2-1	CASSEGLAGGPGNEQFF
-	TRBV28	13	TRBJ1-1	CASSLNGGGEAFF
-	TRBV6-5	13	TRBJ2-1	CASRYDSYNEQFF
-	TRBV7-9	15	TRBJ1-1	CASSRAGALNTEAFF